This entry describes one T cell receptor beta chain. What antigen it recognizes has not been identified. Base qualities are missing; no much larger clone stands one base away. These data are taken from a study of blood T cell repertoires in COVID-19 (dated by TCRdb to 2019 to 2021). With respect to the entire study: Collaborator samples came from the United States, Italy and Spain and covered acute and convalescent phases of COVID-19. The prospective study material was composed of cDNA or gDNA derived from T cells, B-cell-depleted T cells, or PBMCs. The dataset comprised deeply sampled blood TCRbeta repertoires from subjects exposed to, actively infected with, or recovered from COVID-19. The repertoires were released in a freely available public database intended as a resource for research on the immune response to SARS-CoV-2. Samples were obtained from the ongoing ImmuneRACE study (first 160 participants) and from 950 to 1,500 subjects provided by 6 global collaborators. Sample metadata almost always included a de-identified subject ID, COVID-19 status, age in years and sex. HLA class I and class II types, where available, came from metadata supplied by the sample provider rather than from assay-based typing.

Participants in the prospective study were aged about 18 to 90 years, lived in approximately 26 United States geographic areas, and enrolled through a virtual design. Cohort assignment in the prospective study relied on participant-reported clinical history from a screening survey and a study questionnaire. In the prospective study, whole blood, serum and a nasopharyngeal or oropharyngeal swab were collected from each participant by mobile phlebotomists. Additional blood draws and questionnaires over an approximately 2-month period could optionally be provided by prospective study participants. Blood samples from the prospective study were shipped frozen or at room temperature prior to DNA extraction. TCRbeta CDR3 regions were amplified from genomic DNA using the immunoSEQ Assay, a bias-controlled multiplex PCR. For the original study's pipeline: The number of nucleated cells in each sample was estimated from the amplification of reference gene primers within the assay. To quantify the absolute abundance of each unique TCRbeta CDR3 rearrangement, sequence reads were collapsed and filtered. For each sample, productive Simpson clonality was calculated as the square root of Simpson's diversity index across productive rearrangements. The source is immuneACCESS, and TCRdb retained only in-frame sequences with V and J called. Part of the clones is not carried over; for the studies checked, unresolved V genes explain less than half of this, and the remainder is unexplained. D and trimming were read from the DNA, whereas the V and J calls and clone size are those reported in that table. This sample holds about 170,000 clones; around 83% were observed only once. About 3.5% of the sample rests with the top ten.

General findings and caveats noted by the study authors: The quantity of clinical and demographic metadata differed by source and by participant and was supplied without curation.

V and J are truncated by 2 bases and 4 bases respectively, leaving an intervening sequence of 5 bases. From its cysteine to its phenylalanine, the CDR3 spans 12 amino acids. Only the CDR3 DNA stays, 36 bases, in frame from base 1. From a lookup of the germline V gene, CDR1 and CDR2 are ENHRY and SYGVKD. The sequencing sample was made of PBMCs or T cells enriched from blood (not recorded which). The source is a woman between 50 and 59 years old in a cohort exposed to, infected with or recovered from COVID-19 (not recorded which). Rearrangement joined TRBV10-3 to TRBJ2-5; no D segment can be confidently identified. The CDR3 sequence is CAISEPRETQYF. The nucleotide sequence reads as follows: TGTGCCATCAGTGAGCCGAGAGAGACCCAGTACTTC.